This TCR beta chain is drawn from a study of radiotherapy plus CTLA-4 blockade in lung cancer. Overall study: Overall, 15% to 20% of patients showed an objective response, while 25% to 40% attained disease control.

Study observations and caveats: Expansion of tumor-derived TCR clones was observed in blood after radiotherapy plus ipilimumab. Interferon-beta and early blood T cell clone dynamics reportedly predicted response best.

CDR1 and CDR2 from the germline V gene are SGHTA and FQGNSA. The CDR3 spans 16 residues. V was pared by 5 bases and J by 4 bases, with 7 bases of the junction left unmatched. The assay was immunoSEQ multiplex PCR, and TCRdb's table has in-frame clones only and misses some. The sample includes about 95,000 clones, roughly 80% of them seen just once. Of note for this clone: What it recognizes is unknown.

This rearrangement joins TRBV7-2 to TRBJ1-5; 11 positions match TRBD1. This receptor was taken from a human donor with non-small cell lung cancer who had a partial response to radiotherapy plus ipilimumab. The sample in question was peripheral blood, obtained from a patient treated with radiotherapy plus ipilimumab. CDR3: CASSTRTGGANQPQHF. CDR3 bases: TGTGCCAGCAGCACCCGGACAGGGGGCGCGAATCAGCCCCAGCATTTT.